This TCR beta chain was sequenced for a study of T-cell reconstitution after alpha-beta-depleted transplantation in children. This clonotype was seen only a few times. Researchers prepared the TCRbeta library using unique molecular identifiers, the study reports. TCRdb ran MiXCR on the PCR reads and lists one entry per CDR3 protein. This table holds more than 200,000 distinct CDR3 sequences, approximately 9.9% found once. CDR1 and CDR2 (germline): SGHKS, YYEKEE (reference sequence). V was pared by 0 bases and J by 4 bases, with 6 bases of the junction left unmatched. The CDR3 has 15 amino acids. This specimen was PBMCs from the stem cell graft donor, taken from the stem cell graft. This chain links TRBV5-5 with TRBJ1-2; TRBD1 aligns across 7 bases. This TCR derives from a human donor who donated a stem cell graft to a child with SCID. CDR3 coding DNA: TGTGCCAGCAGCTTGGGGGGACAGACCAGCTATGGCTACACCTTC. Amino acids: CASSLGGQTSYGYTF.